One sample yielded the 12 T cell receptor beta chains listed below, sequenced in a study of T cells after yellow fever vaccination. TCRdb redid the calling of the 5' RACE reads with MiXCR, one entry per CDR3 protein. Here the sample spans about 120,000 distinct CDR3 sequences, roughly 7.9% being singletons. This specimen was CD4+ T cells sorted from PBMCs, taken about 41 days after the first yellow fever vaccination. The receptor source for this set is a man aged 18-30 years who received the YFV17D yellow fever vaccine.

This clonotype was observed many times. This rearrangement joins TRBV12-3 or TRBV12-4 to TRBJ2-1; the D gene is possibly TRBD1 (5 bases). Trimming removed 8 bases from V and 6 bases from J, with 14 bases in between. CDR3 length: 13 amino acids. This CDR3 reads CASGPTGSNEQFF. CDR3 bases: TGTGCCAGCGGCCCTACAGGTAGCAATGAGCAGTTCTTC.

This clonotype was seen repeatedly, ten times or more. The V gene is TRBV27, the J gene TRBJ2-1; unclear D gene. V shed 2 bases and J shed 7 bases, with 6 bases lying between them. This CDR3 comprises 12 residues. Germline V gene lookup returns CDR1 MNHEY and CDR2 SMNVEV (reference sequence). The CDR3, as DNA: TGTGCCAGCAGTTTAAAGATGAATGAGCAGTTCTTC. It encodes CASSLKMNEQFF.

There are many counts of this clonotype. The chain uses TRBV19 and TRBJ1-2; the D is unclear. The CDR3 is made up of 12 amino acids. The V gene lost 5 bases and the J gene lost 5 bases, with 9 bases spanning the gap. Germline CDR1 reads LNHDA; CDR2 reads SQIVND (reference sequence). CDR3 nucleotides: TGTGCCAGTAGTCCAGACATTTATGGCTACACCTTC. It yields the protein CASSPDIYGYTF.

At least ten counts were recorded for this clonotype. This sequence joins TRBV10-3 and TRBJ2-3; 8 bases align to TRBD2. Germline CDR1 reads ENHRY; CDR2 reads SYGVKD. Losses at the gene ends were 10 bases for V and 5 bases for J; bases not matched to a gene: 5. The CDR3 is made up of 12 amino acids. CDR3 loop: CATGLAGDTQYF. The CDR3 nucleotides are TGTGCCACCGGACTAGCAGGAGATACGCAGTATTTT.

This clonotype was observed many times. The chain has TRBV5-1 and TRBJ2-5, with D possibly matching TRBD2 (6 bases). The germline V and J ends were trimmed by 0 bases and 1 base, with 7 bases remaining between them. CDR1 is SGHRS and CDR2 is YFSETQ in the germline V gene. CDR3 size: 14 residues. CDR3 loop: CASSLGDSQETQYF. The CDR3 nucleotides read TGCGCCAGCAGCTTGGGGGACTCCCAAGAGACCCAGTACTTC.

This clonotype was found many times. V is TRBV5-5 and J is TRBJ2-5; maybe TRBD2 (6 bases). Per germline, CDR1 SGHKS and CDR2 YYEKEE (reference sequence). The CDR3 sequence is 15 residues long. The germline V and J ends were trimmed by 0 bases and 4 bases, with 13 bases remaining between them. The CDR3 DNA reads TGTGCCAGCAGCTTGGTATCTGGGGGGTCAGAGACCCAGTACTTC. This codes for CASSLVSGGSETQYF.

This clonotype was seen repeatedly, ten times or more. Sequence at one end of the junction differs from germline and may be a read error. The chain couples TRBV18 to TRBJ2-5; D is undetermined. Germline CDR1 reads KGHSH; CDR2 reads LQKENI. There are 13 residues in the CDR3. CDR3 DNA sequence: TGTGCCAGCTCTCCACTCGGCCAAGAGACCCAGTACTTC. It translates to CASSPLGQETQYF.

The table lists this clonotype with many counts. The V gene is TRBV4-3, the J gene TRBJ1-4, with TRBD1 matching 9 bases. The ends lost 0 bases at V and 10 bases at J; junction bases unmatched: 0. The CDR3 loop spans 13 amino acids. In germline, CDR1 is LGHNA, CDR2 YSLEER. CDR3 in amino acids: CASSQETGGKLFF. The DNA of the CDR3 is TGCGCCAGCAGCCAAGAGACAGGGGGAAAACTGTTTTTT.

As concerns this clonotype: With a much larger clone just one base away, this may be a read error. This chain joins TRBV20-1 and TRBJ2-5; D perhaps matches TRBD2 (6 bases). CDR3 length: 15 amino acids. CDR1 is DFQATT, CDR2 SNEGSKA, per germline (reference sequence). This chain's CDR3 is CCARDSSAGKETQYF. In nucleotides, the CDR3 is TGCTGTGCTAGAGATTCTTCGGCGGGGAAAGAGACCCAGTACTTC.

This clonotype appeared many times. The chain recombines TRBV5-1 with TRBJ1-4, with 8 bases lining up with TRBD1. The germline V gene encodes CDR1 SGHRS and CDR2 YFSETQ. With 0 bases clipped from V and 7 bases from J, the junction kept 11 bases outside the gene matches. The CDR3 runs to 17 residues. The chain's CDR3 is CASSLAQGARWGEKLFF. CDR3 nucleotide sequence: TGCGCCAGCAGCTTGGCCCAGGGGGCGAGGTGGGGTGAAAAACTGTTTTTT.

The table lists this clonotype with many counts. V gene TRBV5-1 combines with J gene TRBJ1-1, with a possible D match to TRBD1 (5 bases). The CDR3 covers 14 residues. Trimming took off 0 bases at V and 5 bases at J, with 11 bases between the two ends. CDR1 and CDR2 (germline): SGHRS, YFSETQ. The CDR3 DNA reads as TGCGCCAGCAGCTTGGCGGGGACTTGGACTGAAGCTTTCTTT. It translates to CASSLAGTWTEAFF.

This clonotype appeared many times. The gene calls are TRBV18 and TRBJ2-3; 10 nucleotides match TRBD2. J lost 6 bases, V lost 0 bases, and 9 bases had no gene match. This CDR3 contains 17 residues. CDR1 is KGHSH, CDR2 LQKENI, per germline. The CDR3: CASSPPSSGGNSDTQYF. CDR3 coding DNA: TGTGCCAGCTCACCACCGTCTAGCGGGGGAAACAGCGATACGCAGTATTTT.